These 3 T cell receptor beta chains were sequenced from one sample in a study of blood T cells in healthy people across ages. The use of a sample-barcoded 5' primer and a J-beta primer mix characterized a second PCR of about 7 to 12 cycles. TCRdb called the 5' RACE reads again in MiXCR, with one record for every CDR3 protein. The table shows around 780,000 distinct CDR3 sequences, with approximately 53% occurring only once. The specimen was blood. Every receptor here comes from a man aged 35-49 years in good health.

This clonotype has only a few counts. This sequence joins TRBV3-1 and TRBJ1-5; 7 bases line up with TRBD1. The V segment lost 5 bases and the J segment 4 bases; nucleotides outside the gene matches: 5. The length of the CDR3 is 14 residues. The germline V gene encodes CDR1 LGHDT and CDR2 YNNKEL (reference sequence). CDR3 sequence: CASSEQGLNQPQHF. Written as DNA, the CDR3 is TGTGCCAGCAGCGAACAGGGGTTAAATCAGCCCCAGCATTTT.

The J gene is TRBJ1-1, the V gene TRBV12-3 or TRBV12-4; 12 nucleotides line up with TRBD1. V lost 0 bases to trimming and J lost 8 bases; unmatched junction nucleotides: 4. The length of the CDR3 is 15 residues. CDR3 region: CASSLALGQGAEAFF. In DNA form, the CDR3 reads TGTGCCAGCAGTTTAGCGTTGGGACAGGGGGCCGAAGCTTTCTTT.

The chain has TRBV24-1 and TRBJ2-1, with D unresolved. Germline V gives CDR1 KGHDR, CDR2 SFDVKD. The CDR3 length is 13 residues. Deletions cut 9 bases from V and 2 bases from J, with 10 bases between. The CDR3 is CATANSPYNEQFF. The CDR3 DNA reads TGTGCCACCGCTAACTCTCCCTACAATGAGCAGTTCTTC.